These 17 T cell receptor beta chains were sequenced from one sample in a study of CD8+ T cells in alopecia areata. cDNA prepared by RNA extraction and subsequent reverse transcription served as the template for sequencing. TCRdb's copy holds only in-frame clones and misses some; the assay was immunoSEQ multiplex PCR. The repertoire consists of just over 30,000 clones, with less than 75% occurring once and the leading ten covering more than 15%. The material sequenced was NKG2D-high CD8+ T cells sorted from blood. Receptors originate from a human donor with alopecia areata.

This clone occurred a few times. The J gene is TRBJ2-7, the V gene TRBV29-1, with a weak D call TRBD2 (6 bases). The CDR3 covers 13 residues. Germline V CDR1 and CDR2: SQVTM, ANQGSEA. V was trimmed by 3 bases and J by 5 bases, leaving 14 bases between them. CDR3: CSVELRESHEQYF. DNA of the CDR3: TGCAGCGTTGAGCTTCGGGAGTCCCACGAGCAGTACTTC.

The chain is built from TRBV5-6 and TRBJ2-3; the D gene is possibly TRBD2 (5 bases). Trimming took off 4 bases at V and 9 bases at J, with 12 bases between the two ends. CDR1 SGHDT and CDR2 YYEEEE come from the germline V gene. The CDR3 runs to 12 residues. DNA of the CDR3: TGTGCCAGCAGCCTTGGGCGAGGGACGCAGTATTTT. Residues: CASSLGRGTQYF.

The DNA for the CDR3 is TGTGCCAGCACCTTAGGACTAGCGAGACACACCGGGGAGCTGTTTTTT. It yields the protein CASTLGLARHTGELFF. V and J are TRBV6-6 and TRBJ2-2; TRBD2 agrees at 9 bases. The CDR3 is made up of 16 amino acids. Germline V gives CDR1 MNHNY, CDR2 SVGAGI (reference sequence). J lost 3 bases, V lost 7 bases, and 9 bases had no gene match.

V gene TRBV28 combines with J gene TRBJ2-7; a weak D match, TRBD2 (5 bases). Trimming removed 2 bases from V and 2 bases from J, with 7 bases in between. CDR1 is MDHEN and CDR2 is SYDVKM in the germline V gene. The CDR3 extends over 13 amino acids. The CDR3 is CASSLRGAYEQYF. The DNA of the CDR3 is TGTGCCAGCAGTTTACGGGGAGCCTACGAGCAGTACTTC.

This clone showed up just a few times. The chain recombines TRBV14 with TRBJ1-4; D not resolved. The CDR3 runs to 12 residues. V lost 1 base to trimming and J lost 10 bases, with 7 bases between them. CDR1 is SGHDN, CDR2 FVKESK, per germline. CDR3 sequence reads: CASSQVIGKLFF. The CDR3, as DNA: TGTGCCAGCAGCCAAGTGATTGGAAAACTGTTTTTT.

The genes are TRBV4-1 and TRBJ2-7; 10 bases agree with TRBD2. With V trimmed by 4 bases and J by 3 bases, 6 bases remained unmatched. The CDR3 is 15 amino acids. CDR1 and CDR2 from the germline V gene are MGHRA and YSYEKL. This CDR3 is CASSPWTSGRYEQYF. DNA of the CDR3: TGCGCCAGCAGCCCCTGGACTAGCGGTCGCTACGAGCAGTACTTC.

The chain recombines TRBV10-3 with TRBJ1-5, with no clear D. The germline CDR1 and CDR2 sequences are ENHRY and SYGVKD. The CDR3 runs to 16 residues. V was pared by 0 bases and J by 5 bases, with 14 bases between. The CDR3 sequence: CAISESALAEDQPQHF. The CDR3 bases are TGTGCCATCAGTGAGTCAGCCCTCGCGGAAGATCAGCCCCAGCATTTT.

This CDR3 reads CASSLAFQGNAYTF. CDR3 nucleotides: TGTGCCAGCAGCTTAGCCTTTCAGGGAAATGCCTACACCTTC. The gene calls are TRBV7-9 and TRBJ1-2; the D gene is possibly TRBD1 (5 bases). CDR3 length: 14 residues. In germline, CDR1 is SEHNR, CDR2 FQNEAQ (reference sequence). V lost 0 bases and J lost 10, with 15 bases in between.

V and J are TRBV7-8 and TRBJ2-2, with D possibly matching TRBD2 (6 bases). Trimming removed 2 bases from V and 6 bases from J, with 10 bases in between. Germline lookup yields CDR1 SGHVS and CDR2 FQNEAQ. The CDR3 has 14 residues. CDR3 in DNA: TGTGCCAGCAGCTTACTGGGGGGACCCGGGGAGCTGTTTTTT. Its translation is CASSLLGGPGELFF. Combining the CDR3 with reference TRBV7-8 and TRBJ2-2 gives the whole variable domain GAGVSQSPRYKVAKRGQDVALRCDPISGHVSLFWYQQALGQGPEFLTYFQNEAQLDKSGLPSDRFFAERPEGSVSTLKIQRTQQEDSAVYLCASSLLGGPGELFFGEGSRLTVL.

CDR3 region: CASSLVGTSTYEQYF. CDR3 in DNA: TGTGCCAGCAGCTTAGTCGGGACGTCCACCTACGAGCAGTACTTC. This rearrangement joins TRBV7-2 to TRBJ2-7; D tentatively fits TRBD1 or TRBD2 (5 bases each). Trimming shortened V by 1 base and J by 2 bases, and 12 bases separated the two germline ends. Germline V gene lookup returns CDR1 SGHTA and CDR2 FQGNSA. CDR3 length: 15 residues.

This chain uses TRBV4-3 with TRBJ1-1; D gene ambiguous. This CDR3 has 16 residues. Trimming cost V 0 bases and J 0 bases, with 11 bases left between them. In germline, CDR1 is LGHNA, CDR2 YSLEER. CDR3 residues: CASSQDRIQMNTEAFF. In DNA, the CDR3 is TGCGCCAGCAGCCAAGACAGGATCCAAATGAACACTGAAGCTTTCTTT.

The chain is built from TRBV11-2 and TRBJ2-1; 13 nucleotides match TRBD2. V lost 4 bases, J lost 6 bases, and 6 bases stayed unmatched. The germline V gene has CDR1 SGHAT and CDR2 FQNNGV. This CDR3 is built from 16 residues. The CDR3 sequence is CASSSLAGGPFNEQFF. CDR3 nucleotide sequence: TGTGCCAGCAGCTCACTAGCGGGAGGGCCGTTCAATGAGCAGTTCTTC.

This clone showed up just once. This chain links TRBV19 with TRBJ2-3, with D hard to call. The CDR3 is 15 amino acids. Germline assignment: CDR1 LNHDA and CDR2 SQIVND (reference sequence). Trimming pared 1 base from V and 0 bases from J, leaving 8 bases between. In DNA, the CDR3 is TGTGCCAGTAGTATAGGTGTCCCTAGCACAGATACGCAGTATTTT. It translates to CASSIGVPSTDTQYF.

This chain joins TRBV5-1 and TRBJ1-5; TRBD1 might be the D (5 bases). This CDR3 region has 15 residues. V was trimmed by 0 bases and J by 1 base, leaving 8 bases between them. Germline assignment: CDR1 SGHRS and CDR2 YFSETQ. The CDR3 loop is CASSLGDGSNQPQHF. CDR3 coding DNA: TGCGCCAGCAGCTTGGGGGACGGGAGCAATCAGCCCCAGCATTTT.

The chain employs TRBV27 and TRBJ2-7; D unresolved. CDR3 length: 13 residues. Trimming left V 3 bases short and J 1 base short, with 7 bases between. Germline V gives CDR1 MNHEY, CDR2 SMNVEV (reference sequence). The DNA for the CDR3 is TGTGCCAGCAGTTTCGGCCAGTCCTACGAGCAGTACTTC. Encoded protein: CASSFGQSYEQYF.

V usage is TRBV5-8 and J usage is TRBJ2-7; no firm D call. CDR3 length: 14 residues. Trimming removed 0 bases from V and 0 bases from J, with 7 bases in between. Germline-derived CDR1 and CDR2 are SGHTS and YDEGEE. The CDR3 sequence: CASSLAIGSYEQYF. CDR3 coding DNA: TGTGCCAGCAGCTTGGCCATTGGCTCCTACGAGCAGTACTTC. Drawing the rest from reference TRBV5-8 and TRBJ2-7, the complete variable domain is EAGVTQSPTHLIKTRGQQATLRCSPISGHTSVYWYQQALGLGLQFLLWYDEGEERNRGNFPPRFSGRQFPNYSSELNVNALELEDSALYLCASSLAIGSYEQYFGPGTRLTVT.

The V call is TRBV4-3, the J call TRBJ2-7; possible D gene TRBD1, 5 bases. The CDR3 runs to 15 residues. Trimming pared 1 base from V and 5 bases from J, leaving 15 bases between. The germline CDR1 and CDR2 sequences are LGHNA and YSLEER. The CDR3 spells CASSQVDRGINEQYF. CDR3 bases: TGCGCCAGCAGCCAAGTTGATAGGGGTATCAACGAGCAGTACTTC.